The 16 T cell receptor beta chains in this list originate from one sample, sequenced in a study of shared clonotypes between healthy human individuals. The assay was immunoSEQ multiplex PCR, and TCRdb's table has in-frame clones only and misses some. The data hold about 2.4 million clones, with 93% observed a single time. Sequences were obtained from naive CD4+ T cells from PBMCs. This sample's subset: CD45RA+ positively selected. These receptors were obtained from a man younger than 35 in good health. Some clones in this sample may be carry-over from other donors' samples.

The genes are TRBV29-1 and TRBJ1-2; D uncertain. The V end lost 4 bases, the J end lost 4 bases, and 13 bases lay between the germline ends. Looked up from germline, CDR1 is SQVTM and CDR2 is ANQGSEA. This CDR3 contains 13 residues. The CDR3 DNA reads as TGCAGCGTTGGCTGGGCTCGGAGCTATGGCTACACCTTC. This codes for CSVGWARSYGYTF. The full variable domain, its missing parts supplied by reference TRBV29-1 and TRBJ1-2, is SAVISQKPSRDICQRGTSLTIQCQVDSQVTMMFWYRQQPGQSLTLIATANQGSEATYESGFVIDKFPISRPNLTFSTLTVSNMSPEDSSIYLCSVGWARSYGYTFGSGTRLTVV.

The gene calls are TRBV28 and TRBJ1-2; TRBD1 matches at 7 bases. The CDR3 totals 13 residues. J gave up 7 bases and V 3 bases, and 5 bases lay outside the gene matches. Germline CDR1 MDHEN, CDR2 SYDVKM. CDR3 loop: CASSFQGVRGYTF. CDR3 DNA: TGTGCCAGCAGTTTCCAGGGGGTGCGTGGCTACACCTTC.

This clone has only one observation. The J gene is TRBJ2-5, the V gene TRBV29-1; the D is unclear. The CDR3 runs 13 residues. The V gene's germline CDR1 is SQVTM and CDR2 ANQGSEA. Trimming pared 7 bases from V and 5 bases from J, leaving 17 bases between. CDR3 sequence: CSGTGLGEETQYF. For the CDR3, the DNA is TGCAGCGGAACCGGCCTCGGTGAGGAGACCCAGTACTTC.

V gene TRBV4-2 combines with J gene TRBJ1-1, with D tentatively TRBD1 (5 bases). CDR3 length: 14 residues. V was shortened by 5 bases and J by 0 bases, with 10 bases between the two germline ends. The germline gives CDR1 LGHNA, CDR2 YNFKEQ. CDR3 loop: CASSAGRLNTEAFF. Here the CDR3 DNA reads TGTGCCAGCAGCGCGGGACGGCTGAACACTGAAGCTTTCTTT.

The chain combines TRBV7-3 with TRBJ2-1, with a possible D match to TRBD2 (5 bases). V gave up 3 bases and J gave up 4 bases, with 19 bases separating them. Germline loops: CDR1 SGHTA, CDR2 FQGTGA. This CDR3 is built from 17 residues. CDR3 in amino acids: CASSFLGGRGRYNEQFF. The CDR3 nucleotides are TGTGCCAGCAGCTTTCTAGGAGGTAGAGGAAGGTACAATGAGCAGTTCTTC.

This sequence joins TRBV6-8 and TRBJ1-4; D possibly corresponds to TRBD1 (5 bases). Germline CDR1 MNHGY, CDR2 SAAAGT. V dropped 5 bases and J dropped 8 bases, with 15 bases sitting between them. The CDR3 runs to 14 residues. The CDR3 DNA reads as TGTGCCAGCAGTAAATGCGGGGGAGAGGAAAAACTGTTTTTT. It specifies CASSKCGGEEKLFF.

The V call is TRBV5-1, the J call TRBJ2-1; D is undetermined. Germline CDR1 is SGHRS and CDR2 is YFSETQ. This CDR3 has 15 amino acids. V was cut by 0 bases and J by 10 bases, with 17 bases left in between. CDR3 region: CASSLVALPKEEQFF. The DNA of the CDR3 is TGCGCCAGCAGCTTGGTGGCACTCCCAAAAGAGGAGCAGTTCTTC.

J is TRBJ2-2 and V is TRBV7-2, with 7 bases aligning to TRBD2. The V and J ends lost 1 base and 8 bases, in that order; junction bases with no gene match: 7. The CDR3 has 15 amino acids. Germline loops: CDR1 SGHTA, CDR2 FQGNSA. The CDR3 reads CASSLGVGGSGELFF. Here the CDR3 DNA reads TGTGCCAGCAGCTTAGGAGTGGGAGGGTCTGGGGAGCTGTTTTTT.

The rearrangement links TRBV28 to TRBJ2-5, with D tentatively TRBD2 (5 bases). The CDR3 is made up of 15 amino acids. Germline V gives CDR1 MDHEN, CDR2 SYDVKM. Trimming shortened V by 5 bases and J by 2 bases, and 15 bases separated the two germline ends. For the CDR3, the DNA is TGTGCCAGCAGTAGGGAGCTAGTTCTACAAGAGACCCAGTACTTC. Protein sequence: CASSRELVLQETQYF.

CDR3 bases: TGCGCCAGCAGCCCCGCTTCGACAGGGAACACTGAAGCTTTCTTT. Residues: CASSPASTGNTEAFF. This rearrangement joins TRBV5-1 to TRBJ1-1; D might be TRBD1 (6 bases). CDR1 SGHRS and CDR2 YFSETQ come from the germline V gene. V was cut by 4 bases and J by 1 base, with 14 bases left in between. This CDR3 spans 15 amino acids.

This clone was counted once. Written as DNA, the CDR3 is TGTGCCAGCAGGGACTACAACAATGAGCAGTTCTTC. Its translation is CASRDYNNEQFF. This chain links TRBV2 with TRBJ2-1, with D possibly matching TRBD2 (6 bases). Trimming cost V 6 bases and J 5 bases, with 8 bases left between them. The length of the CDR3 is 12 residues. Germline V CDR1 and CDR2: SNHLY, FYNNEI. The full variable domain, in which reference TRBV2 and TRBJ2-1 provide the parts outside the CDR3, is EPEVTQTPSHQVTQMGQEVILRCVPISNHLYFYWYRQILGQKVEFLVSFYNNEISEKSEIFDDQFSVERPDGSNFTLKIRSTKLEDSAMYFCASRDYNNEQFFGPGTRLTVL.

J is TRBJ2-7 and V is TRBV28; a weak D match, TRBD1 (5 bases). The germline V and J ends were trimmed by 5 bases and 3 bases, with 11 bases remaining between them. There are 13 residues in the CDR3. Germline CDR1 and CDR2: MDHEN and SYDVKM. CDR3 region: CASSVGLHYEQYF. DNA of the CDR3: TGTGCCAGCAGTGTGGGGCTGCACTACGAGCAGTACTTC. Complete variable domain (other parts from reference TRBV28 and TRBJ2-7): DVKVTQSSRYLVKRTGEKVFLECVQDMDHENMFWYRQDPGLGLRLIYFSYDVKMKEKGDIPEGYSVSREKKERFSLILESASTNQTSMYLCASSVGLHYEQYFGPGTRLTVT.

The J gene is TRBJ1-1, the V gene TRBV5-1; maybe TRBD1 (5 bases). CDR1 SGHRS and CDR2 YFSETQ come from the germline V gene. V lost 0 bases and J 0 bases, leaving 15 bases between the germline ends. This CDR3 is built from 17 residues. The DNA for the CDR3 is TGCGCCAGCAGCTTGGCCTTCGGACAAATCATGAACACTGAAGCTTTCTTT. It is translated as CASSLAFGQIMNTEAFF.

The chain carries TRBV5-6 and TRBJ1-3; 8 bases align to TRBD1. From germline, CDR1 is SGHDT and CDR2 YYEEEE. The CDR3 extends over 15 amino acids. The junction had 7 bases not matched to a gene; V was cut back by 4 bases and J by 4 bases. The CDR3 DNA follows: TGTGCCAGCAGCCGACTCGACAGGGGCGGAAACACCATATATTTT. This encodes CASSRLDRGGNTIYF.

The chain joins TRBV5-1 to TRBJ2-7; tentative D call: TRBD1 (5 bases). Trimming left V 0 bases short and J 3 bases short, with 10 bases between. The CDR3 totals 14 residues. The germline CDR1 and CDR2 sequences are SGHRS and YFSETQ. CDR3 residues: CASSLGQLIYEQYF. The CDR3 coding sequence is TGCGCCAGCAGCTTGGGACAGTTAATCTACGAGCAGTACTTC. Full variable domain (rest looked up from reference TRBV5-1 and TRBJ2-7): KAGVTQTPRYLIKTRGQQVTLSCSPISGHRSVSWYQQTPGQGLQFLFEYFSETQRNKGNFPGRFSGRQFSNSRSEMNVSTLELGDSALYLCASSLGQLIYEQYFGPGTRLTVT.

The chain combines TRBV27 with TRBJ2-3; 14 bases align to TRBD2. This CDR3 region has 15 residues. The junction had 4 bases not matched to a gene; V was cut back by 3 bases and J by 8 bases. CDR1 and CDR2 (germline): MNHEY, SMNVEV (reference sequence). CDR3 amino acids: CASSLTSGRAGTQYF. For the CDR3, the DNA is TGTGCCAGCAGTTTGACTAGCGGGAGGGCGGGTACGCAGTATTTT.